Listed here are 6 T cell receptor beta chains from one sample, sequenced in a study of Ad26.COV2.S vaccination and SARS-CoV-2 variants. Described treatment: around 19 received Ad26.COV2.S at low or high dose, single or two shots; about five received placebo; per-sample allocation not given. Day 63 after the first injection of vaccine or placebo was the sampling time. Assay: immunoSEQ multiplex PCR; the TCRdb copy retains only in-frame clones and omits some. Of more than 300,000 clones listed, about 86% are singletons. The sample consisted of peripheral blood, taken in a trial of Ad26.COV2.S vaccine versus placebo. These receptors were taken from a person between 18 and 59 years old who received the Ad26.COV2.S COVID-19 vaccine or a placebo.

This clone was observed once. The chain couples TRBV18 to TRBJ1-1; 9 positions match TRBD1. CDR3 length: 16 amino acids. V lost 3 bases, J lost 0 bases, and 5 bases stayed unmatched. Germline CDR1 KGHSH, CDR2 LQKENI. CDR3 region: CASSPTGGLMNTEAFF. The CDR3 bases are TGTGCCAGCTCACCCACAGGGGGCTTGATGAACACTGAAGCTTTCTTT. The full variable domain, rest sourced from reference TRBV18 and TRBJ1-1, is NAGVMQNPRHLVRRRGQEARLRCSPMKGHSHVYWYRQLPEEGLKFMVYLQKENIIDESGMPKERFSAEFPKEGPSILRIQQVVRGDSAAYFCASSPTGGLMNTEAFFGQGTRLTVV.

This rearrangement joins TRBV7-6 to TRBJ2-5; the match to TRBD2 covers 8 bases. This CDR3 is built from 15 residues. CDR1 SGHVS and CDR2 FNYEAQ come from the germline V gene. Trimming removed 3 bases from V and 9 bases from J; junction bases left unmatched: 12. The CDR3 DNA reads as TGTGCCAGCAGCTTGGGACTAGTCAATAGCGCGGCCCAGTACTTC. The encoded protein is CASSLGLVNSAAQYF.

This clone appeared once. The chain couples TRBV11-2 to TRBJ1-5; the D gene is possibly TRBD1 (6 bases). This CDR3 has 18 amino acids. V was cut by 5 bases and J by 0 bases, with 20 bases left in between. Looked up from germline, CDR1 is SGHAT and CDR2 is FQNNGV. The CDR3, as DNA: TGTGCCAGCAGCCTCAGTGCCAGGGGCCGGAATAGCAATCAGCCCCAGCATTTT. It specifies CASSLSARGRNSNQPQHF.

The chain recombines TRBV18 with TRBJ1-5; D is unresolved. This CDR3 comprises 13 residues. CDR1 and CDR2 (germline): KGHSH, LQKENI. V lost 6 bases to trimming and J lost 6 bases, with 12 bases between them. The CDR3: CASSLGLGQPQHF. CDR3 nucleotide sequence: TGTGCCAGCTCCCTAGGACTGGGTCAGCCCCAGCATTTT.

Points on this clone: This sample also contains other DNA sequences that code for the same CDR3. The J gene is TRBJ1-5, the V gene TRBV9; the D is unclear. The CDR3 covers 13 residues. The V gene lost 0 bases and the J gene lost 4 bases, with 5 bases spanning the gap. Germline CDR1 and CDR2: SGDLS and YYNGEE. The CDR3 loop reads CASSVGPNQPQHF. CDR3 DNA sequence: TGTGCCAGCAGCGTAGGTCCGAATCAGCCCCAGCATTTT.

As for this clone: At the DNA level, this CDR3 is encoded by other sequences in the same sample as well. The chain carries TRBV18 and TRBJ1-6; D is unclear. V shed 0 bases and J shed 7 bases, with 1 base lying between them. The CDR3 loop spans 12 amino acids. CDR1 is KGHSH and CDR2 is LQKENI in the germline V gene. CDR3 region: CASSPPNSPLHF. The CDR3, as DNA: TGTGCCAGCTCACCACCCAATTCACCCCTCCACTTT. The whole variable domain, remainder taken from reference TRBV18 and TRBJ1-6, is NAGVMQNPRHLVRRRGQEARLRCSPMKGHSHVYWYRQLPEEGLKFMVYLQKENIIDESGMPKERFSAEFPKEGPSILRIQQVVRGDSAAYFCASSPPNSPLHFGNGTRLTVT.